This T cell receptor beta chain comes out of a study of prognosis after radiotherapy for stage I lung cancer. Sample collection consisted of approximately 6.5 milliliters of peripheral blood drawn at each of two time points. By sample share, this clonotype is medium-sized. The CDR3 spans 13 residues. Germline V CDR1 and CDR2: SNHLY, FYNNEI. V lost 3 bases, J lost 3 bases, and 9 bases lay in between. Template was genomic DNA; TCR beta CDR3 amplified in two multiplex PCR rounds. Primers specific to each TRBV and TRBJ gene were used in first-round PCR. TCRdb used MiXCR to reprocess the multiplex PCR reads, holding one entry per CDR3 protein. The sample consists of roughly 25,000 distinct CDR3 sequences, 30% of them appearing once.

This chain connects TRBV2 to TRBJ2-7; D remains ambiguous. The sequencing used PBMCs, collected before or after stereotactic body radiation therapy (not recorded which). The receptor comes from a donor over 45 with non-small cell lung cancer. The CDR3 region has the DNA TGTGCCAGCAGTGATCGACTCTACTACGAGCAGTACTTC. Translating it yields CASSDRLYYEQYF.